This T cell receptor (beta chain) was obtained from a study of blood T cell repertoires in COVID-19. The J segment lost 4 bases and the V segment lost 4 bases, leaving 5 bases of the junction unmatched. This CDR3 has 15 amino acids. Looked up from germline, CDR1 is SEHNR and CDR2 is FQNEAQ (reference sequence). Sequenced by immunoSEQ multiplex PCR; TCRdb stores in-frame clones only, minus some. The sample includes about 220,000 clones, 80% of them seen just once. This sequence originates from a woman in her 70s with acute or convalescent COVID-19. The sequencing sample was made of peripheral blood. The chain is built from TRBV7-9 and TRBJ2-3; 10 bases are a match to TRBD1. This CDR3 is CASSYLTGGADTQYF. The CDR3 DNA sequence: TGTGCCAGCAGCTACCTGACAGGGGGCGCAGATACGCAGTATTTT.